This T cell receptor (beta chain) was sequenced for a study of cytomegalovirus exposure and HLA in healthy donors. The study's findings and limits: In a later analysis, DRB1 alleles had the most associated TCRs; HLA-C alleles the fewest. Altogether, more than 150 TCR beta chains were recorded as cytomegalovirus-associated.

Donors were nominally healthy when sampled, though unrecorded immune exposures were likely. A multiplex PCR was run with 60 Vbeta primers and 13 Jbeta primers. The repertoire was sequenced with immunoSEQ multiplex PCR; TCRdb's copy has only in-frame clones and lacks some. This table has 100,000 to 150,000 clones, about 83% appearing once. Losses at the gene ends were 8 bases for V and 5 bases for J; bases not matched to a gene: 8. CDR3 length equals 13 residues. Germline CDR1 and CDR2: WSHSY and SAAADI. As concerns this clone: The antigen is not known.

This TCR derives from a man younger than 45 in good health and CMV-seronegative. This chain connects TRBV10-2 to TRBJ2-5, with 7 nucleotides matching TRBD1. The sample consisted of PBMCs. CDR3 in amino acids: CASSSTGFETQYF. Written as DNA, the CDR3 is TGCGCCAGCTCCTCGACAGGGTTCGAGACCCAGTACTTC.